This T cell receptor (beta chain) was captured by sequencing in a study of shared clonotypes between healthy human individuals. Study background: Three plates were used per donor for CD4 naive, three for CD4 memory, two for CD8 naive and one for CD8 memory. Whole-study findings and limits: Larger estimated richness was generally seen in naive subsets than in memory subsets.

On this clone: Its antigen is unknown.

Trimming removed 1 base from V and 4 bases from J; junction bases left unmatched: 3. The CDR3 has 14 amino acids. The germline CDR1 and CDR2 sequences are SNHLY and FYNNEI. Clones were sequenced by immunoSEQ multiplex PCR, and TCRdb holds only the in-frame ones, with some missing. The sample contains 2 million to 2.5 million clones, more than 90% of which appear only once. This chain links TRBV2 with TRBJ2-7; 8 nucleotides line up with TRBD2. The sequence was collected from a man aged 18 to 29 in good health. The specimen was naive CD4+ T cells sorted from blood. Subset reported: CD45RA+ positively selected. CDR3 coding DNA: TGTGCCAGCAGTGAAGAAACTAGCGGTTACGAGCAGTACTTC. Protein sequence: CASSEETSGYEQYF.